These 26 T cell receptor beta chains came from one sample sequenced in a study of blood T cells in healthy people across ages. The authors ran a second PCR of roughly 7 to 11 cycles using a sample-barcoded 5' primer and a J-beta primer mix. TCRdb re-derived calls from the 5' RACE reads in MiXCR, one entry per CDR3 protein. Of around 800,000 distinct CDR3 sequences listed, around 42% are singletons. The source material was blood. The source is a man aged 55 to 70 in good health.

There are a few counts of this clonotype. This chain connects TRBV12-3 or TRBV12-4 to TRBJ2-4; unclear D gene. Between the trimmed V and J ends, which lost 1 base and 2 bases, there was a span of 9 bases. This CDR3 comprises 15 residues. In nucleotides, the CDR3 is TGTGCCAGCAGTTTAGGGCAGGTTTCCAAAAACATTCAGTACTTC. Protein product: CASSLGQVSKNIQYF.

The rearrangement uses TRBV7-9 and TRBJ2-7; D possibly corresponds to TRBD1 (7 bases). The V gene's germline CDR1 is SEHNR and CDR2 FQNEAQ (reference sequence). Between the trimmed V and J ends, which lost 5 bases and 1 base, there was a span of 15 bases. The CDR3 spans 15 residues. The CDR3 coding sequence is TGTGCCAGCAGCCCCCAGGCAGGGGGGTCCTACGAGCAGTACTTC. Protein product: CASSPQAGGSYEQYF.

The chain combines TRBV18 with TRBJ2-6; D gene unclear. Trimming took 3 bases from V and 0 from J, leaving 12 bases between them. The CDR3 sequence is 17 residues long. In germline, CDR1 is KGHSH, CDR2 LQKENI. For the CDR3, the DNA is TGTGCCAGCTCACCGAGGACCTGGGACTCTGGGGCCAACGTCCTGACTTTC. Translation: CASSPRTWDSGANVLTF.

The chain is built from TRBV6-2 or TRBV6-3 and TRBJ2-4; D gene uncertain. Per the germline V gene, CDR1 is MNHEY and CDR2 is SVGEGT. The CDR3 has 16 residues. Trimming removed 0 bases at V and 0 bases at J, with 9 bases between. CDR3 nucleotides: TGTGCCAGCAGTTACTCGACGCGGCTAGCCAAAAACATTCAGTACTTC. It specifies CASSYSTRLAKNIQYF.

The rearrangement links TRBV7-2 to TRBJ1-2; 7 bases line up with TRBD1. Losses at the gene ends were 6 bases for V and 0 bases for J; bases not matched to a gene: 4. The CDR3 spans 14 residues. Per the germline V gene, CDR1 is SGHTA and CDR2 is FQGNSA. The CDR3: CASRAGGTNYGYTF. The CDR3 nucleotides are TGTGCCAGCAGAGCAGGGGGAACTAACTATGGCTACACCTTC.

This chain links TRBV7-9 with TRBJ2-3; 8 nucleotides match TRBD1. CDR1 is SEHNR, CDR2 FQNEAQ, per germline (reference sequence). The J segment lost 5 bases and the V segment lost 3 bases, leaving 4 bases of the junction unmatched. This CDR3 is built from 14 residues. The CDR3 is CASSFRGQVDTQYF. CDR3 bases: TGTGCCAGCAGCTTCAGGGGGCAAGTAGATACGCAGTATTTT.

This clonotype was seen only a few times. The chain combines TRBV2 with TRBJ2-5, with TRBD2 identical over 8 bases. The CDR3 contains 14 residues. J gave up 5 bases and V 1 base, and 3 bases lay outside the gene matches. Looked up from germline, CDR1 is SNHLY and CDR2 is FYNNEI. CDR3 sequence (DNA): TGTGCCAGCAGTGAAGAGTCTAGCGGGGAGACCCAGTACTTC. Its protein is CASSEESSGETQYF.

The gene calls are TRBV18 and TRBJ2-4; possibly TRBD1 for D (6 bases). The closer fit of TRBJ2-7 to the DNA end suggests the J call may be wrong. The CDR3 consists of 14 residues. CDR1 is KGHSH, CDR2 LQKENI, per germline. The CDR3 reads CASSPETGGLEQYF. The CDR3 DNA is TGTGCCAGCTCACCAGAGACAGGAGGCCTCGAGCAGTACTTC.

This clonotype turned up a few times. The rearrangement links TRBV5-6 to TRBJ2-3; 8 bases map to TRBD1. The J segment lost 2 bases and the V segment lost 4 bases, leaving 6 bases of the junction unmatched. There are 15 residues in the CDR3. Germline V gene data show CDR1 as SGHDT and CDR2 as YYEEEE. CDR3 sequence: CASSPGTGDTDTQYF. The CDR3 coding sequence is TGTGCCAGCAGCCCCGGGACAGGAGACACAGATACGCAGTATTTT.

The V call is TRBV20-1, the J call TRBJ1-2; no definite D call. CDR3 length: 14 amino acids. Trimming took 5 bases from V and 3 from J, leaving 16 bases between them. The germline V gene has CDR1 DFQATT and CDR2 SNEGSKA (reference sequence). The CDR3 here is CSALRPAVDYGYTF. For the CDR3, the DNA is TGCAGTGCTCTTAGACCGGCGGTGGACTATGGCTACACCTTC.

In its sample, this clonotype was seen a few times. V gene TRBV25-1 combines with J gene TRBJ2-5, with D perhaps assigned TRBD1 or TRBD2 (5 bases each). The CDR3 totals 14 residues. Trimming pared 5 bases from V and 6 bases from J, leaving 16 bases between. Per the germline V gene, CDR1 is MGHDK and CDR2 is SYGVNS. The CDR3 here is CASSNGAGLQTQYF. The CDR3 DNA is TGTGCCAGCAGTAACGGGGCAGGGTTACAGACCCAGTACTTC.

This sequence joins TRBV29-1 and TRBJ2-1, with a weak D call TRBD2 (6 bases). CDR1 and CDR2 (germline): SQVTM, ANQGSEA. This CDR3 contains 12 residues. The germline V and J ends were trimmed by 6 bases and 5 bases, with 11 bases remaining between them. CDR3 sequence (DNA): TGCAGCGTCGAGGGACTTCACAATGAGCAGTTCTTC. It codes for CSVEGLHNEQFF.

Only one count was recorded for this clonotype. DNA of the CDR3: TGTGCCTGGGCCCTTCCAAAGAGGTTCAGGGGAGGATTGGAGAATCAGCCCCAGCATTTT. This sequence encodes CAWALPKRFRGGLENQPQHF. This sequence joins TRBV30 and TRBJ1-5; D possibly corresponds to TRBD1 (6 bases). Germline assignment: CDR1 GTSNPN and CDR2 SVGIG (reference sequence). V lost 5 bases, J lost 4 bases, and 33 bases lay in between. This CDR3 is 20 amino acids long. Drawing the rest from reference TRBV30 and TRBJ1-5, the complete variable domain is SQTIHQWPATLVQPVGSPLSLECTVEGTSNPNLYWYRQAAGRGLQLLFYSVGIGQISSEVPQNLSASRPQDRQFILSSKKLLLSDSGFYLCAWALPKRFRGGLENQPQHFGDGTRLSIL.

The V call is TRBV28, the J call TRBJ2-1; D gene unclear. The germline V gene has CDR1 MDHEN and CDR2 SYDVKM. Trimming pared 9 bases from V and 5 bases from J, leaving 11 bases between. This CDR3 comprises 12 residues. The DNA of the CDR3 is TGTGCCAGTTGCGAGTATAACAATGAGCAGTTCTTC. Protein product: CASCEYNNEQFF.

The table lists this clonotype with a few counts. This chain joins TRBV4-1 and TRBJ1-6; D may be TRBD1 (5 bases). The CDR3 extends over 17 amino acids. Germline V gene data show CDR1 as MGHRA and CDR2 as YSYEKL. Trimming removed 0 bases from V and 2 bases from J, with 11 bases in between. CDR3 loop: CASSQEGGATYNSPLHF. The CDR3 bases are TGCGCCAGCAGCCAAGAGGGAGGGGCCACCTATAATTCACCCCTCCACTTT.

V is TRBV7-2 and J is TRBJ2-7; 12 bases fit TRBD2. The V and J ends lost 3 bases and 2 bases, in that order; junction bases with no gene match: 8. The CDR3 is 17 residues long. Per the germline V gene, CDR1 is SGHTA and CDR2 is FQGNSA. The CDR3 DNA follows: TGTGCCAGCAGCTTGGTTCTAGCGGGGGGGAGGCCCTACGAGCAGTACTTC. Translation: CASSLVLAGGRPYEQYF.

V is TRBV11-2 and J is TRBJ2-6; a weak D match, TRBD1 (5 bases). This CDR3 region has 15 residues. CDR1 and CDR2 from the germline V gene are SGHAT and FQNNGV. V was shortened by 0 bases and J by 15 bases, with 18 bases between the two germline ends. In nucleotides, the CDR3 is TGTGCCAGCAGCTTAGATCGGGTCAGGCAGGGTGGCCTGACTTTC. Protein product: CASSLDRVRQGGLTF. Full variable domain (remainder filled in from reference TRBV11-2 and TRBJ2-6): EAGVAQSPRYKIIEKRQSVAFWCNPISGHATLYWYQQILGQGPKLLIQFQNNGVVDDSQLPKDRFSAERLKGVDSTLKIQPAKLEDSAVYLCASSLDRVRQGGLTFGAGSRLTVL.

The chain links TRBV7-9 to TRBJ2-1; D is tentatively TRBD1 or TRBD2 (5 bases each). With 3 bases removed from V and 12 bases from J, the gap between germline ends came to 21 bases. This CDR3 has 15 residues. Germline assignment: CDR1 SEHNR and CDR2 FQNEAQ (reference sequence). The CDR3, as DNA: TGTGCCAGCAGCTTGGGGGATTCCTACCTCACTGGGCAGTTCTTC. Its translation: CASSLGDSYLTGQFF.

CDR3 loop: CASSRVWGVNTEAFF. In nucleotides, the CDR3 is TGTGCCAGCAGCCGGGTATGGGGAGTGAACACTGAAGCTTTCTTT. The chain combines TRBV7-2 with TRBJ1-1; D uncertain. CDR1 and CDR2 (germline): SGHTA, FQGNSA. The CDR3 extends over 15 amino acids. V was clipped by 5 bases and J by 0 bases, with 13 bases between them.

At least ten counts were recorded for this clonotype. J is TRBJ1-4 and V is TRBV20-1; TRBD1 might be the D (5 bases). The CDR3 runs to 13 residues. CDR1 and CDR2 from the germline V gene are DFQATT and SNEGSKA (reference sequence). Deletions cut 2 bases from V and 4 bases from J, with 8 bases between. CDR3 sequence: CSARSGGNEKLFF. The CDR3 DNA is TGCAGTGCTAGATCGGGGGGTAATGAAAAACTGTTTTTT.

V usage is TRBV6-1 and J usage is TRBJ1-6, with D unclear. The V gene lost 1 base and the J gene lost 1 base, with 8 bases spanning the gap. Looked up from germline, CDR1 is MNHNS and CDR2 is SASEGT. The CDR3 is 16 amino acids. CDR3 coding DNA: TGTGCCAGCAGTGAAGGAAGTGCGTCCTATAATTCACCCCTCCACTTT. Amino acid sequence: CASSEGSASYNSPLHF.

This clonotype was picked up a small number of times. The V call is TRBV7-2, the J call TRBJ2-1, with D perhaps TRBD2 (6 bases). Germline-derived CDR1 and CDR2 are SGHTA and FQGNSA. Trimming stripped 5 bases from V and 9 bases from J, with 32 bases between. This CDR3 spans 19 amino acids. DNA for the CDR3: TGTGCCAGCAGCCTAGGATTGGGACCTTGGGGGACTCAAACAACTGAGCAGTTCTTC. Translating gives CASSLGLGPWGTQTTEQFF. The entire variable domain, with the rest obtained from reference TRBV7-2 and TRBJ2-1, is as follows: GAGVSQSPSNKVTEKGKDVELRCDPISGHTALYWYRQSLGQGLEFLIYFQGNSAPDKSGLPSDRFSAERTGGSVSTLTIQRTQQEDSAVYLCASSLGLGPWGTQTTEQFFGPGTRLTVL.

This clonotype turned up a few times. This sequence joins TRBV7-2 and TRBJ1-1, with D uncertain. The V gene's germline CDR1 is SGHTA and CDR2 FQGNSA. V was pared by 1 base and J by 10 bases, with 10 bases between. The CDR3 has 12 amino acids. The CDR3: CASSLVGWGAFF. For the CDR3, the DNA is TGTGCCAGCAGCTTAGTGGGGTGGGGAGCTTTCTTT.

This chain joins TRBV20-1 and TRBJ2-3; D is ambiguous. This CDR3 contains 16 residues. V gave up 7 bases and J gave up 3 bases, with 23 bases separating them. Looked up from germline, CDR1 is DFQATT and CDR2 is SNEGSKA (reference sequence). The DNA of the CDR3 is TGCAGTGGTAAAGTACGGCGGAATTTAGGAACAGATACGCAGTATTTT. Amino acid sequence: CSGKVRRNLGTDTQYF.

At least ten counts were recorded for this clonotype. Here the CDR3 DNA reads TGTGCCAGCAGTAAACGGACAGGGGTGCAAGAGACCCAGTACTTC. Protein sequence: CASSKRTGVQETQYF. The chain combines TRBV27 with TRBJ2-5; TRBD1 matches 9 bases. V was pared by 5 bases and J by 2 bases, with 6 bases of the junction left unmatched. Germline V gene data show CDR1 as MNHEY and CDR2 as SMNVEV (reference sequence). CDR3 size: 15 residues.

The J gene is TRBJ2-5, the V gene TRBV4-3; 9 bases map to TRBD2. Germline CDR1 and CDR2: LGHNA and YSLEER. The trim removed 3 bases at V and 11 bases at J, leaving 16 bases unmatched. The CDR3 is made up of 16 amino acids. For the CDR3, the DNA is TGCGCCAGCAGCCAGGCCAGCGGGGGGCTGGGCAATGAGCAGTACTTC. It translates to CASSQASGGLGNEQYF.